This TCR beta chain was observed in a study of blood T cell repertoires in COVID-19. About the study: Acute and convalescent COVID-19 samples came from the United States, Italy and Spain. The analysed material was cDNA or gDNA that came from T cells, B-cell-depleted T cells, or PBMCs.

Original data processing: Estimates of nucleated cell counts were drawn from the amplification of reference gene primers. TCRdb's copy holds only in-frame clones and misses some; the assay was immunoSEQ multiplex PCR. V and J calls and clone size follow that table, whereas D and trimming were derived from the DNA. The sample has 250,000 to 350,000 clones, 75% to 90% seen once. Per the germline V gene, CDR1 is MNHEY and CDR2 is SMNVEV (reference sequence). The CDR3 sequence is 12 residues long. The trim removed 6 bases at V and 6 bases at J, leaving 5 bases unmatched. This rearrangement joins TRBV27 to TRBJ2-7, with 7 nucleotides matching TRBD1. This TCR was recovered from a woman in her 40s who had recovered from COVID-19. Sequences were obtained from peripheral blood. The DNA of the CDR3 is TGTGCCAGCAGCCCTGACAGGGCCGAGCAGTACTTC. Translated, it gives CASSPDRAEQYF.